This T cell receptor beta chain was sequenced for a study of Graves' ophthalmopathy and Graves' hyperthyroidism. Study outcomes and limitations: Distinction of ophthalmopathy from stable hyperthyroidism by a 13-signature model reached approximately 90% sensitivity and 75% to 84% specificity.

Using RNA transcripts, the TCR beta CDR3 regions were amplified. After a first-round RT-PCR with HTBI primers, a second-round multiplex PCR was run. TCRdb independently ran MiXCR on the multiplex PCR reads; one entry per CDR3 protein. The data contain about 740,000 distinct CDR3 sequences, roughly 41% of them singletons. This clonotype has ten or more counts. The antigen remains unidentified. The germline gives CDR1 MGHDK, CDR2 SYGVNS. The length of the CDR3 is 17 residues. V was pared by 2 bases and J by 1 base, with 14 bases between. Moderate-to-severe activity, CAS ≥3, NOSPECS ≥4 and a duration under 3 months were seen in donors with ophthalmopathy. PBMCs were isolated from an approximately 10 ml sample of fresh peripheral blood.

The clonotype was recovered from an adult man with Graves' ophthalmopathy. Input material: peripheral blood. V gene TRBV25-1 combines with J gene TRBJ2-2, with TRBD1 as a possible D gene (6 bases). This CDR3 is CASSEVRGRGNTGELFF. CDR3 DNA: TGTGCCAGCAGTGAAGTCAGGGGCAGGGGGAACACCGGGGAGCTGTTTTTT.